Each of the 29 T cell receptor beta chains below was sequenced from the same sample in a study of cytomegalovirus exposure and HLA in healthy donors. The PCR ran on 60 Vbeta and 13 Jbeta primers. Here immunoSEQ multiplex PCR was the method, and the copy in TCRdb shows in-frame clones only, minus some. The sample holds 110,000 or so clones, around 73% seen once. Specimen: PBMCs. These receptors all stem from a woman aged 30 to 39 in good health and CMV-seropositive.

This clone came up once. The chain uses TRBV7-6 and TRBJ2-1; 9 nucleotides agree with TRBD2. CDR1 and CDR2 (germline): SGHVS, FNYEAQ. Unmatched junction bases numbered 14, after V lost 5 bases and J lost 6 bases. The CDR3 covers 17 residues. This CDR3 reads CASSPRFVAGEPNEQFF. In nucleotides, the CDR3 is TGTGCCAGCAGCCCCCGATTTGTAGCGGGAGAGCCCAATGAGCAGTTCTTC.

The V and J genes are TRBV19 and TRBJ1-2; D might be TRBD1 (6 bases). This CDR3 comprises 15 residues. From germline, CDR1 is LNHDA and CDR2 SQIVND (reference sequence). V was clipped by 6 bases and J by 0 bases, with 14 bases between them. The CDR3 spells CASSQGGGANYGYTF. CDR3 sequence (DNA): TGTGCCAGTAGCCAAGGGGGGGGAGCTAACTATGGCTACACCTTC.

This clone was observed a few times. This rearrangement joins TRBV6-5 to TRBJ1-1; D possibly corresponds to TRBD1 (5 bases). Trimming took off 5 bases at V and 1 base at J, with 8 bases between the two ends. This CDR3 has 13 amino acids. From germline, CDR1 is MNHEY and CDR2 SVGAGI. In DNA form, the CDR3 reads TGTGCCAGCAGTCGCGACAGGAACACTGAAGCTTTCTTT. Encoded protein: CASSRDRNTEAFF.

CDR3 protein: CASSLTSGKSNTGELFF. In DNA, the CDR3 is TGTGCCAGTAGTCTGACTAGCGGGAAGTCTAACACCGGGGAGCTGTTTTTT. The rearrangement joins TRBV19 to TRBJ2-2; 11 bases match TRBD2. CDR3 length equals 17 residues. The ends lost 5 bases at V and 2 bases at J; junction bases unmatched: 7. The V gene's germline CDR1 is LNHDA and CDR2 SQIVND (reference sequence).

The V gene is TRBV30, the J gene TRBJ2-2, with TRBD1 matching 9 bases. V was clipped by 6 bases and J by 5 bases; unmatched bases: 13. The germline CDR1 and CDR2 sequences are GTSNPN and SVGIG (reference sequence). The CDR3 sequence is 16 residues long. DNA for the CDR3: TGTGCCTGTAAGGAATTTGGGACAGGGAGGACCGGGGAGCTGTTTTTT. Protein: CACKEFGTGRTGELFF.

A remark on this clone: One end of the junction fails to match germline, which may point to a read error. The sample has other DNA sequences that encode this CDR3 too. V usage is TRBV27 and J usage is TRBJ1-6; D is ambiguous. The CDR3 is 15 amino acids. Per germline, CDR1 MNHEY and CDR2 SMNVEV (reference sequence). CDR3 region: CASSLGEPYNSPLHF. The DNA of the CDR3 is TGTGCCAGCAGTTTAGGGGAGCCCTATAATTCCCCCCTCCACTTT.

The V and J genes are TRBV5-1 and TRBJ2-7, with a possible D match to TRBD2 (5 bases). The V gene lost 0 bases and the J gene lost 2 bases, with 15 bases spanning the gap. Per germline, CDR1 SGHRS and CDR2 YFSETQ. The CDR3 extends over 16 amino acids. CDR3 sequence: CASSLARAVRTYEQYF. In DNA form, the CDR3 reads TGCGCCAGCAGCTTGGCCCGAGCGGTGAGAACCTACGAGCAGTACTTC.

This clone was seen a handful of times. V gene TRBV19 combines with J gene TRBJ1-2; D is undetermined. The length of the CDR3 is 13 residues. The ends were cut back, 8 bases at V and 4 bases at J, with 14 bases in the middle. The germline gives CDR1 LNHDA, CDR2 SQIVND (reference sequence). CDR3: CASGQDLSYGYTF. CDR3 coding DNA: TGTGCCAGTGGTCAGGACTTGAGCTATGGCTACACCTTC. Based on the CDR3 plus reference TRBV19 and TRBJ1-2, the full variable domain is DGGITQSPKYLFRKEGQNVTLSCEQNLNHDAMYWYRQDPGQGLRLIYYSQIVNDFQKGDIAEGYSVSREKKESFPLTVTSAQKNPTAFYLCASGQDLSYGYTFGSGTRLTVV.

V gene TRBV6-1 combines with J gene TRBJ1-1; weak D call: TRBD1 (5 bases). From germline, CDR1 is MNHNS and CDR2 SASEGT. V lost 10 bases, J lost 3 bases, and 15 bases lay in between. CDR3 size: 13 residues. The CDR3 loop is CATAGGWDTEAFF. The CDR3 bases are TGTGCCACCGCGGGGGGATGGGACACTGAAGCTTTCTTT.

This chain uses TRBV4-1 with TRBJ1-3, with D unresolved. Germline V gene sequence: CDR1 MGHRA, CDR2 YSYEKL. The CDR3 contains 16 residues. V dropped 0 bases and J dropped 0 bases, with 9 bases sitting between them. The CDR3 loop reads CASSQDSFSSGNTIYF. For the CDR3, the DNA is TGCGCCAGCAGCCAAGATAGTTTTTCCTCTGGAAACACCATATATTTT.

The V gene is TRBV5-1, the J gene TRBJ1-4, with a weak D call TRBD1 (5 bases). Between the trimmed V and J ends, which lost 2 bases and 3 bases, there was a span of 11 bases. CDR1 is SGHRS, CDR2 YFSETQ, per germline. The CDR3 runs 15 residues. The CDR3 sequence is CASSLDTGSNEKLFF. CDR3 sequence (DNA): TGCGCCAGCAGCTTAGACACAGGTTCTAATGAAAAACTGTTTTTT.

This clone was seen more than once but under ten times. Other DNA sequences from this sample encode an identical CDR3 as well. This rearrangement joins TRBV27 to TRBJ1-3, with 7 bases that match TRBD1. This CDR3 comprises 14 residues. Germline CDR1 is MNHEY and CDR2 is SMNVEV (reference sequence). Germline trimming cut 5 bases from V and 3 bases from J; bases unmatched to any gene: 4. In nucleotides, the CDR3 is TGTGCCAGCAGTACAGGGGCTGGTGGAAACACCATATATTTT. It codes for CASSTGAGGNTIYF.

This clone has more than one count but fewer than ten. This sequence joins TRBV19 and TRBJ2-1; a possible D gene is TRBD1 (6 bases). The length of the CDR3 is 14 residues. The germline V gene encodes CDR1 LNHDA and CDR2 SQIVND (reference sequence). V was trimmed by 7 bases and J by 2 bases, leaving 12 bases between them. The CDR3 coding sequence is TGTGCCAGTAACTCCGGACAGCCCTACAATGAGCAGTTCTTC. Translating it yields CASNSGQPYNEQFF.

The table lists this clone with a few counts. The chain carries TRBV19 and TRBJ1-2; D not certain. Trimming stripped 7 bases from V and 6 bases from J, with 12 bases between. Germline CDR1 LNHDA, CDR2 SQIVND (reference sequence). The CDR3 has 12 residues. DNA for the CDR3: TGTGCCAGTATGCACGGGGTGGATGGCTACACCTTC. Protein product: CASMHGVDGYTF.

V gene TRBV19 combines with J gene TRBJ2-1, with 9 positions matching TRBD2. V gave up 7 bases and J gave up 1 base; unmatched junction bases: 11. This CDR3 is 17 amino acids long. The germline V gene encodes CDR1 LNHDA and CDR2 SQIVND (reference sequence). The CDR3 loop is CASMRTSGLVSYNEQFF. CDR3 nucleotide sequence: TGTGCCAGTATGCGCACTAGCGGGTTAGTTTCCTACAATGAGCAGTTCTTC. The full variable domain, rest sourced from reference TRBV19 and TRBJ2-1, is DGGITQSPKYLFRKEGQNVTLSCEQNLNHDAMYWYRQDPGQGLRLIYYSQIVNDFQKGDIAEGYSVSREKKESFPLTVTSAQKNPTAFYLCASMRTSGLVSYNEQFFGPGTRLTVL.

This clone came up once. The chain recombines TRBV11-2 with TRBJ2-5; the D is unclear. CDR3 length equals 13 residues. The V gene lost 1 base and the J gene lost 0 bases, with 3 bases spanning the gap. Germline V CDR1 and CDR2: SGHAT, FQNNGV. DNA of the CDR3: TGTGCCAGCAGCTTAGTCTACCAAGAGACCCAGTACTTC. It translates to CASSLVYQETQYF.

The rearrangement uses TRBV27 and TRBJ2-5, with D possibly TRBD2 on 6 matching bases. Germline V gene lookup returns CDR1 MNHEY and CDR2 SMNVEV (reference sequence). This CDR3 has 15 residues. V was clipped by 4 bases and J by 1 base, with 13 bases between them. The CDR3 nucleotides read TGTGCCAGCAGTTGGGACTTTCACAGCCAAGAGACCCAGTACTTC. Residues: CASSWDFHSQETQYF.

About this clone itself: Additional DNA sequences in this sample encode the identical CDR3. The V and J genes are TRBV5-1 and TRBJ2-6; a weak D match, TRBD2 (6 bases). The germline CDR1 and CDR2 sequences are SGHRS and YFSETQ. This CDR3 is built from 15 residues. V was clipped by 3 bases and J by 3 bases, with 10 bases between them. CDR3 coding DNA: TGCGCCAGCAGCTCAACTAGCTTTGGGGCCAACGTCCTGACTTTC. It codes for CASSSTSFGANVLTF.

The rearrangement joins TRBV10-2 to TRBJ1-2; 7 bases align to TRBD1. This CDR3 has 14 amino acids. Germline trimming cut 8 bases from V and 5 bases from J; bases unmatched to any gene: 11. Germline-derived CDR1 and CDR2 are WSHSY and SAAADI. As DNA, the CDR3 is TGCGCCAGCTGGCTAGGGGGCGAAAAATATGGCTACACCTTC. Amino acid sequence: CASWLGGEKYGYTF.

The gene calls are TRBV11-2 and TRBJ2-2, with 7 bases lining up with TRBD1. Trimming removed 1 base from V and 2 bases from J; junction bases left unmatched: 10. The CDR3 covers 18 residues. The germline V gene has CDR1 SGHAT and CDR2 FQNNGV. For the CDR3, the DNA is TGTGCCAGCAGCTTAGGTCCCGTCGGGGACAGAAACACCGGGGAGCTGTTTTTT. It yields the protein CASSLGPVGDRNTGELFF.

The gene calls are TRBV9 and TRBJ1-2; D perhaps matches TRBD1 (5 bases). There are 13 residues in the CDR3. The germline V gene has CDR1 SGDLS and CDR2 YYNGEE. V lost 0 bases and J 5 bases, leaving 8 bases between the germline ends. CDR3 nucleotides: TGTGCCAGCAGCGTAGTAGCAGGGTATGGCTACACCTTC. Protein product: CASSVVAGYGYTF.

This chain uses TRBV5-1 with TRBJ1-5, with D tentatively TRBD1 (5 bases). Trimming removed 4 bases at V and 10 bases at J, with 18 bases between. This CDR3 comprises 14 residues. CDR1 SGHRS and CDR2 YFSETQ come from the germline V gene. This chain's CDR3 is CASSIGQGAEPQHF. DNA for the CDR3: TGCGCCAGCAGCATCGGACAAGGGGCCGAACCCCAGCATTTT.

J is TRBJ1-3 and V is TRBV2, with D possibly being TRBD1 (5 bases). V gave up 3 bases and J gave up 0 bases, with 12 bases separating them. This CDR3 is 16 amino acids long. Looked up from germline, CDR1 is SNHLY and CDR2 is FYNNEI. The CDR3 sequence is CASSETRGPSGNTIYF. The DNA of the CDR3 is TGTGCCAGCAGTGAGACGCGGGGACCCTCTGGAAACACCATATATTTT.

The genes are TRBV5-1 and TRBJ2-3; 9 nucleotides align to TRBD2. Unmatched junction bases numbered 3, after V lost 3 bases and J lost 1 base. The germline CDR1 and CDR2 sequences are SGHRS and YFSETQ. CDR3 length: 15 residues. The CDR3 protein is CASSSTSGGTDTQYF. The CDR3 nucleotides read TGCGCCAGCAGCTCGACTAGCGGAGGCACAGATACGCAGTATTTT. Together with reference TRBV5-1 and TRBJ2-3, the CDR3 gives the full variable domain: KAGVTQTPRYLIKTRGQQVTLSCSPISGHRSVSWYQQTPGQGLQFLFEYFSETQRNKGNFPGRFSGRQFSNSRSEMNVSTLELGDSALYLCASSSTSGGTDTQYFGPGTRLTVL.

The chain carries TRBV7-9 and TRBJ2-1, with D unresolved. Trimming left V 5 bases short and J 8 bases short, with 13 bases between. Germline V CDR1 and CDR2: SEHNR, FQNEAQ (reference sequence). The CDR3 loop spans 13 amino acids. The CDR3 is CASSTQDTDEQFF. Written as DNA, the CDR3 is TGTGCCAGCAGCACCCAAGACACTGATGAGCAGTTCTTC.

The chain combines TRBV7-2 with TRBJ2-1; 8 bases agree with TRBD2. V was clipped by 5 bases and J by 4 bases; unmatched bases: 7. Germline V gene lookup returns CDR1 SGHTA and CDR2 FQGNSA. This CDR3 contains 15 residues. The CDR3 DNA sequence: TGTGCCAGCAGCCGAGCGGGGGTAGGTTACAATGAGCAGTTCTTC. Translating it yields CASSRAGVGYNEQFF.

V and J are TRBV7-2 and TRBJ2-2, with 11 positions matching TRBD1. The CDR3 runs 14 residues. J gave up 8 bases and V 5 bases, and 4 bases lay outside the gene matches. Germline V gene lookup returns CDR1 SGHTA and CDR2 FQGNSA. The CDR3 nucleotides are TGTGCCAGCAGCACGGACAGGGGGCGGGGGGAGCTGTTTTTT. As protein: CASSTDRGRGELFF. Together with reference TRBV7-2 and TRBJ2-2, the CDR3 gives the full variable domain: GAGVSQSPSNKVTEKGKDVELRCDPISGHTALYWYRQSLGQGLEFLIYFQGNSAPDKSGLPSDRFSAERTGGSVSTLTIQRTQQEDSAVYLCASSTDRGRGELFFGEGSRLTVL.

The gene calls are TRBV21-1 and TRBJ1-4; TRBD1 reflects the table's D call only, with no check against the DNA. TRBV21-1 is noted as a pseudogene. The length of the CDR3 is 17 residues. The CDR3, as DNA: TGTGCCAGCAGCAAAAGGCGAACCGGGACAGAGAATGAAAAACTGTTTTTT. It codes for CASSKRRTGTENEKLFF.

CDR3: CASSPVDRGRTDTQYF. The CDR3 DNA sequence: TGTGCCAGTAGTCCCGTCGACAGGGGGCGCACAGATACGCAGTATTTT. V gene TRBV19 combines with J gene TRBJ2-3; TRBD1 matches 10 bases. With V trimmed by 5 bases and J by 1 base, 6 bases remained unmatched. CDR1 and CDR2 from the germline V gene are LNHDA and SQIVND (reference sequence). The length of the CDR3 is 16 residues.